This record looks at one T cell receptor (beta chain) sequence and its context. What it recognizes is unknown. PCR primers comprised 60 Vbeta and 13 Jbeta primers. Profiling relied on immunoSEQ multiplex PCR, and the TCRdb table lists in-frame clones only, not all of them. The sample is made up of 150,000 to 200,000 clones, and the top ten hold about 6.8% of it. This sample stems from a study of cytomegalovirus exposure and HLA in healthy donors. Points from the study as a whole: One cluster of highly shared sequence variants probably arose as a sequencing artifact. The authors later found most CMV-associated TCR beta chains appeared HLA-restricted.

This receptor was identified in a man aged 30-40 years in good health and CMV-seronegative. Sequenced material: PBMCs.

The DNA for the CDR3 is TGTGCCAGCAGCTTAGATCGGGGGTCCTACAATGAGCAGTTCTTC. Encoded protein: CASSLDRGSYNEQFF. The rearrangement links TRBV7-2 to TRBJ2-1, with D maybe TRBD2 (6 bases). Germline V lookup: CDR1 SGHTA, CDR2 FQGNSA. V gave up 1 base and J gave up 1 base, with 8 bases separating them. This CDR3 has 15 amino acids.